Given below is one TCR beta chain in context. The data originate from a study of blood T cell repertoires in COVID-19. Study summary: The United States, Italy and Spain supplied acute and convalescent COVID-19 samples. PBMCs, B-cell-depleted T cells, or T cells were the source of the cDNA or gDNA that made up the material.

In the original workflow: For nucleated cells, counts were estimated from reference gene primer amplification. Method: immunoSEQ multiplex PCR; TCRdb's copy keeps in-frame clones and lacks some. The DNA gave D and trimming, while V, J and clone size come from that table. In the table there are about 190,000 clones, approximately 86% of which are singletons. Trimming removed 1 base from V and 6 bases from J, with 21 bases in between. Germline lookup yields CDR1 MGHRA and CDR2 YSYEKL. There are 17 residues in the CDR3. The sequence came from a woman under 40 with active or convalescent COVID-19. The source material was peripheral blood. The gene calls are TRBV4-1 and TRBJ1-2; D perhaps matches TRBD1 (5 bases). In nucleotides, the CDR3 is TGCGCCAGCAGCCAAGGGGACTCACGCCGTTTTGTCGATGGCTACACCTTC. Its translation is CASSQGDSRRFVDGYTF.